This T cell receptor beta chain was sequenced in a study of blood T cell repertoires in COVID-19. Per germline, CDR1 SGHRS and CDR2 YFSETQ. CDR3 length: 16 amino acids. V lost 3 bases and J 2 bases, leaving 17 bases between the germline ends. Per the original data handling: It was from reference gene primer amplification that nucleated cell counts were estimated. Clones were read by immunoSEQ multiplex PCR, and TCRdb kept only the in-frame ones, dropping some. V and J calls and clone size come straight from that table; D and trimming were deduced from the DNA. Of 430,000 or so clones listed, approximately 90% are singletons. This clone was detected once.

Sequenced material: peripheral blood. The chain links TRBV5-1 to TRBJ1-1, with D maybe TRBD1 (5 bases). The sequence derives from a man younger than 30 with COVID-19, enrolled during active disease. This chain's CDR3 is CASSSRGRQINTEAFF. CDR3 DNA sequence: TGCGCCAGCAGCTCCCGAGGCAGACAGATTAACACTGAAGCTTTCTTT.